These T cell receptor beta chains were read from a single sample in a study of beta chain features in type 1 diabetes. Only in-frame clones appear in the TCRdb table, and some are missing; sequencing was by immunoSEQ multiplex PCR. The sample consists of some 350,000 clones, roughly 12% of them appearing once. The sequencing sample was made of naive CD4+ T cells from blood. These receptors were collected from a woman under 30 with type 1 diabetes. The CDR3 runs from the conserved cysteine through the conserved F or W. A D gene is named only where the DNA matches it firmly. Clone size is stated in some rows and not others, as once, few, many or a class when expanded.

j_call clone_size d_call v_call cdr3_nt cdr3_aa
TRBJ1-1 few . TRBV5-1 TGCGCCAGCAGCTTGGGTTGGGGGCCGACTGAAGCTTTCTTT CASSLGWGPTEAFF
TRBJ2-7 . TRBD1 TRBV29-1 TGCAGCGCTCTGACAGGGGGCTCCTACGAGCAGTACTTC CSALTGGSYEQYF
TRBJ2-3 few TRBD2 TRBV15 TGTGCCACTAGACTAGCGGTTAGCACAGATACGCAGTATTTT CATRLAVSTDTQYF
TRBJ1-5 . . TRBV2 TGTGCCAGCAGTGACAGTGGACACGATCAGCCCCAGCATTTT CASSDSGHDQPQHF
TRBJ2-7 . TRBD1 TRBV28 TGTGCCAGCAGTTTGGGGGACAGGGAGGGCTACGAGCAGTACTTC CASSLGDREGYEQYF
TRBJ1-5 . TRBD1 TRBV7-2 TGTGCCAGCAGCACTGGGACAGGTGCATTTCAGCCCCAGCATTTT CASSTGTGAFQPQHF
TRBJ1-1 few TRBD1 TRBV19 TGTGCCAGTAGGACAGGGTGGACCACTGAAGCTTTCTTT CASRTGWTTEAFF
TRBJ2-1 . TRBD1 TRBV27 TGTGCCAGCAGGGGGACAGGGGATGAGCAGTTCTTC CASRGTGDEQFF
TRBJ2-5 few TRBD2 TRBV9 TGTGCCAGCAGCACCCCCGGGACTAAGGAGACCCAGTACTTC CASSTPGTKETQYF
TRBJ1-1 . . TRBV2 TGTGCCCTCACAACGGGGTTCATGAACACTGAAGCTTTCTTT CALTTGFMNTEAFF
TRBJ2-5 . . TRBV2 TGTGCCAGCAGAGTTGAGGGGACCCAGTACTTC CASRVEGTQYF
TRBJ1-1 few . TRBV5-6 TGTGCCAGCAGCTTGTTTTCCGGGAACACTGAAGCTTTCTTT CASSLFSGNTEAFF
TRBJ2-2 . . TRBV29-1 TGCAGCGTTGCTAGTGGCAGGGATAACGGGGAGCTGTTTTTT CSVASGRDNGELFF
TRBJ2-2 . . TRBV2 TGTGCCAGCAGTGAGGCAGATGGCGGGGAGCTGTTTTTT CASSEADGGELFF
TRBJ1-1 . TRBD1 TRBV29-1 TGCAGCGTAGGGGGGACAGTTAACACTGAAGCTTTCTTT CSVGGTVNTEAFF
TRBJ2-3 few TRBD1 TRBV5-1 TGCGCCAGCAGGGACAGGGGAAGCACAGATACGCAGTATTTT CASRDRGSTDTQYF
TRBJ2-3 few TRBD2 TRBV4-2 TGTGCCAGCAGCCAAGAAAGGACTAGAGTTCCCACAGATACGCAGTATTTT CASSQERTRVPTDTQYF
TRBJ1-1 . . TRBV7-8 TGTGCCAGCAGTCCTCGACAGGAAGTGGGTGACTTT CASSPRQEVGDF
TRBJ2-1 . TRBD2 TRBV9 TGTGCCAGCAGCTACGCAAAGACTAGCGGGGGGGGCAATGAGCAGTTCTTC CASSYAKTSGGGNEQFF
TRBJ1-1 . . TRBV27 TGTGCCAGCAGTTTCGGTCCCACGGGGACTGAAGCTTTCTTT CASSFGPTGTEAFF
TRBJ2-2 . TRBD2 TRBV6-5 TGTGCCAGCAGGGAGACTAGCTCCGGGGAGCTGTTTTTT CASRETSSGELFF
TRBJ2-5 few TRBD2 TRBV6-6 TGTGCCAGCGGCCTTAGCGGGGAGACCCAGTACTTC CASGLSGETQYF
TRBJ2-1 few TRBD1 TRBV7-9 TGTGCCAGCAGCCCAAGACAGGGCCCGGGCGGTGAGCAGTTCTTC CASSPRQGPGGEQFF
TRBJ2-7 few . TRBV7-9 TGTGCCAGCAGCTCTAACTACGAGCAGTACTTC CASSSNYEQYF
TRBJ1-2 . . TRBV7-3 TGTGCCAGCAGCTTAGGCCAGGGAAGTGGCTACACCTTC CASSLGQGSGYTF
TRBJ1-2 few . TRBV29-1 TGCAGCGTTGAAGAAGGGGTAGCTAACTATGGCTACACCTTC CSVEEGVANYGYTF
TRBJ2-6 few TRBD1 TRBV7-9 TGTGCCAGCAGCCTAGGACAGGGCTCTGGGGCCAACGTCCTGACTTTC CASSLGQGSGANVLTF